The 21 T cell receptor beta chains listed next were all sequenced from one sample in a study of control samples from healthy donors and cancer patients. Generated by immunoSEQ multiplex PCR, the TCRdb table keeps only in-frame clones and is missing some. The sample carries 160,000 or so clones, roughly 94% recorded once. Sequenced input: PBMCs. These receptors were collected from a man aged 55 to 70 with colorectal cancer.

The chain recombines TRBV19 with TRBJ2-3; 8 bases map to TRBD1. The junction had 5 bases not matched to a gene; V was cut back by 3 bases and J by 3 bases. Germline V gene data show CDR1 as LNHDA and CDR2 as SQIVND (reference sequence). CDR3 length: 15 residues. The CDR3 is CASSIAGGPTDTQYF. In DNA form, the CDR3 reads TGTGCCAGTAGTATCGCAGGGGGCCCGACAGATACGCAGTATTTT.

The chain uses TRBV7-9 and TRBJ1-1; TRBD1 is a possible D gene (5 bases). This CDR3 region has 14 residues. Trimming left V 4 bases short and J 4 bases short, with 13 bases between. The germline CDR1 and CDR2 sequences are SEHNR and FQNEAQ (reference sequence). The CDR3 here is CASSSGRLTTEAFF. CDR3 DNA sequence: TGTGCCAGCAGCTCGGGACGGCTGACCACTGAAGCTTTCTTT.

This chain joins TRBV3-1 (or the pseudogene TRBV3-2) and TRBJ2-7; D uncertain. This CDR3 region has 14 residues. V lost 4 bases to trimming and J lost 1 base, with 11 bases between them. Germline loops: CDR1 LGHDT, CDR2 YNNKEL (reference sequence). The CDR3 protein is CASSLSDGSYEQYF. In DNA form, the CDR3 reads TGTGCCAGCAGCCTTTCGGACGGGTCCTACGAGCAGTACTTC.

The rearrangement uses TRBV19 and TRBJ2-2; unclear D gene. CDR3 length: 9 residues. V lost 7 bases to trimming and J lost 8 bases, with 2 bases between them. Looked up from germline, CDR1 is LNHDA and CDR2 is SQIVND (reference sequence). Here the CDR3 DNA reads TGTGCCAGTATAGGGGAGCTGTTTTTT. This sequence encodes CASIGELFF.

This chain links TRBV7-2 with TRBJ2-1; D is tentatively TRBD1 or TRBD2 (5 bases each). The CDR3 length is 15 residues. V lost 1 base to trimming and J lost 8 bases, with 15 bases between them. Germline V gene data show CDR1 as SGHTA and CDR2 as FQGNSA. The CDR3 protein is CASSLGQLNGDEQFF. CDR3 DNA sequence: TGTGCCAGCAGCTTAGGACAGTTGAACGGGGATGAGCAGTTCTTC.

V is TRBV4-1 and J is TRBJ2-5; 10 bases are shared with TRBD2. The CDR3 is 15 amino acids. V trimming: 4 bases; J trimming: 6 bases; junction bases outside the gene matches: 8. Per germline, CDR1 MGHRA and CDR2 YSYEKL. CDR3 protein: CASSLSGGAGQTQYF. The CDR3, as DNA: TGCGCCAGCAGCCTAAGCGGGGGGGCGGGACAGACCCAGTACTTC.

The rearrangement joins TRBV6-5 to TRBJ1-2; 8 bases are shared with TRBD1. Looked up from germline, CDR1 is MNHEY and CDR2 is SVGAGI. The CDR3 contains 13 residues. V trimming: 8 bases; J trimming: 4 bases; junction bases outside the gene matches: 6. The CDR3 sequence: CASAQGASYGYTF. DNA for the CDR3: TGTGCCAGCGCCCAGGGGGCAAGCTATGGCTACACCTTC.

This clone was seen just once. The V and J genes are TRBV30 and TRBJ1-5; no clear D. The V end lost 0 bases, the J end lost 7 bases, and 13 bases lay between the germline ends. Germline CDR1 reads GTSNPN; CDR2 reads SVGIG (reference sequence). There are 14 residues in the CDR3. The DNA for the CDR3 is TGTGCCTGGAGTGTGGGGTCCGAATCACAGCCCCAGCATTTT. It translates to CAWSVGSESQPQHF.

This chain links TRBV12-2 with TRBJ1-2. TRBV12-2 is a pseudogene segment. The CDR3 spans 16 residues. The CDR3 DNA follows: TGTGCAAGTCGCTTACCCCCCACCACCCGAAACTATGGCTACACCTTC. The encoded protein is CASRLPPTTRNYGYTF.

V usage is TRBV2 and J usage is TRBJ2-7; 9 bases fit TRBD1. V shed 4 bases, J shed 2 bases, and the junction held 6 bases outside the gene matches. CDR3 length equals 15 residues. Looked up from germline, CDR1 is SNHLY and CDR2 is FYNNEI. The CDR3 reads CASSVDRGQTYEQYF. CDR3 DNA: TGTGCCAGCAGTGTGGACAGGGGCCAAACCTACGAGCAGTACTTC.

V is TRBV5-4 and J is TRBJ1-2, with D possibly TRBD1 on 5 matching bases. In germline, CDR1 is SGHNT, CDR2 YYREEE (reference sequence). V gave up 4 bases and J gave up 1 base, with 14 bases separating them. The CDR3 length is 15 residues. Here the CDR3 reads CASSPQAGINYGYTF. The CDR3 DNA follows: TGTGCCAGCAGCCCCCAAGCAGGGATTAACTATGGCTACACCTTC.

V gene TRBV6-1 combines with J gene TRBJ1-2; D possibly corresponds to TRBD1 (5 bases). Trimming took off 0 bases at V and 5 bases at J, with 13 bases between the two ends. Germline values: CDR1 MNHNS, CDR2 SASEGT. The CDR3 has 15 amino acids. For the CDR3, the DNA is TGTGCCAGCAGTGAAGCAGGGGCAGCCTTATATGGCTACACCTTC. It encodes CASSEAGAALYGYTF.

The genes are TRBV3-1 (or the pseudogene TRBV3-2) and TRBJ1-2; D call uncertain. CDR1 is LGHDT, CDR2 YNNKEL, per germline (reference sequence). The CDR3 has 13 amino acids. Trimming took 1 base from V and 8 from J, leaving 11 bases between them. CDR3: CASSQGGVGGYTF. CDR3 in DNA: TGTGCCAGCAGCCAAGGAGGAGTCGGCGGCTACACCTTC.

The CDR3 coding sequence is TGTGCCAGCAGCCGACGAGGGGGGGACACCGGGGAGCTGTTTTTT. Protein sequence: CASSRRGGDTGELFF. The chain links TRBV6-2 or TRBV6-3 to TRBJ2-2; D may be TRBD2 (7 bases). Looked up from germline, CDR1 is MNHEY and CDR2 is SVGEGT. Trimming cost V 6 bases and J 3 bases, with 14 bases left between them. The CDR3 contains 15 residues.

The chain carries TRBV19 and TRBJ1-5; 7 positions match TRBD1. In germline, CDR1 is LNHDA, CDR2 SQIVND (reference sequence). Trimming removed 5 bases from V and 6 bases from J; junction bases left unmatched: 1. CDR3 length equals 12 residues. The CDR3 region is CASSQGGQPQHF. The CDR3, as DNA: TGTGCCAGTAGTCAGGGGGGTCAGCCCCAGCATTTT.

The genes are TRBV6-5 and TRBJ1-2, with 7 positions matching TRBD1. The CDR3 runs to 13 residues. The germline gives CDR1 MNHEY, CDR2 SVGAGI. J gave up 4 bases and V 10 bases, and 9 bases lay outside the gene matches. CDR3 protein: CAIYTGVGYGYTF. The CDR3 DNA sequence: TGTGCCATCTATACAGGGGTTGGCTATGGCTACACCTTC.

The chain uses TRBV29-1 and TRBJ2-7; D gene ambiguous. With 7 bases removed from V and 2 bases from J, the gap between germline ends came to 9 bases. Germline loops: CDR1 SQVTM, CDR2 ANQGSEA. This CDR3 is 11 amino acids long. This CDR3 is CSAGRPYEQYF. In DNA, the CDR3 is TGCAGCGCCGGACGGCCCTACGAGCAGTACTTC.

The V call is TRBV7-9, the J call TRBJ2-5; TRBD2 aligns across 7 bases. Germline CDR1 is SEHNR and CDR2 is FQNEAQ (reference sequence). The CDR3 totals 15 residues. The junction had 7 bases not matched to a gene; V was cut back by 3 bases and J by 3 bases. CDR3 nucleotides: TGTGCCAGCAGCTTCGGTCGGGGGGTCGAAGAGACCCAGTACTTC. Protein sequence: CASSFGRGVEETQYF. The variable domain in full, completed from reference TRBV7-9 and TRBJ2-5, reads DTGVSQNPRHKITKRGQNVTFRCDPISEHNRLYWYRQTLGQGPEFLTYFQNEAQLEKSRLLSDRFSAERPKGSFSTLEIQRTEQGDSAMYLCASSFGRGVEETQYFGPGTRLLVL.

The J gene is TRBJ2-2, the V gene TRBV2, with 8 positions matching TRBD2. There are 14 residues in the CDR3. Germline V CDR1 and CDR2: SNHLY, FYNNEI. V shed 7 bases, J shed 2 bases, and the junction held 3 bases outside the gene matches. CDR3 DNA: TGTGCCAGCAAAAGGACTAGCAACACCGGGGAGCTGTTTTTT. It specifies CASKRTSNTGELFF.

The rearrangement joins TRBV24-1 to TRBJ1-2; D gene unclear. Trimming took off 3 bases at V and 8 bases at J, with 9 bases between the two ends. There are 12 residues in the CDR3. The V gene's germline CDR1 is KGHDR and CDR2 SFDVKD. The CDR3 sequence: CATSDPAQGYTF. Written as DNA, the CDR3 is TGTGCCACCAGTGATCCCGCCCAGGGCTACACCTTC.

This chain uses TRBV27 with TRBJ2-5; possibly TRBD2 for D (6 bases). V was clipped by 5 bases and J by 3 bases, with 13 bases between them. The CDR3 totals 14 residues. Germline V gene data show CDR1 as MNHEY and CDR2 as SMNVEV (reference sequence). This chain's CDR3 is CASSNLQREETQYF. CDR3 coding DNA: TGTGCCAGCAGTAACCTACAGCGGGAAGAGACCCAGTACTTC.